This paragraph covers one T cell receptor (beta chain) sequence. Its specificity is unknown. The data stem from a study of OX40 agonist ivuxolimab in advanced cancers. General study results and limits: Expanded clones were, on average, more numerous among CD8+ T cells than CD4+.

The assay was immunoSEQ multiplex PCR, and TCRdb's table has in-frame clones only and misses some. The profile shows roughly 67,000 clones, about 90% of them singletons. Germline values: CDR1 LNHDA, CDR2 SQIVND (reference sequence). The CDR3 totals 14 residues. Trimming removed 3 bases at V and 2 bases at J, with 11 bases between. The clonotype originates from an adult with an advanced solid tumor such as melanoma, head and neck, liver or kidney cancer. The chain recombines TRBV19 with TRBJ2-7; D possibly corresponds to TRBD1 (6 bases). Here the sequenced sample was CD4+ or CD8+ T cells sorted from blood, taken in a trial of the OX40 agonist ivuxolimab. CDR3: CASSIGQGTYEQYF. The DNA of the CDR3 is TGTGCCAGTAGTATTGGGCAGGGGACCTACGAGCAGTACTTC. Complete variable domain (other parts from reference TRBV19 and TRBJ2-7): DGGITQSPKYLFRKEGQNVTLSCEQNLNHDAMYWYRQDPGQGLRLIYYSQIVNDFQKGDIAEGYSVSREKKESFPLTVTSAQKNPTAFYLCASSIGQGTYEQYFGPGTRLTVT.